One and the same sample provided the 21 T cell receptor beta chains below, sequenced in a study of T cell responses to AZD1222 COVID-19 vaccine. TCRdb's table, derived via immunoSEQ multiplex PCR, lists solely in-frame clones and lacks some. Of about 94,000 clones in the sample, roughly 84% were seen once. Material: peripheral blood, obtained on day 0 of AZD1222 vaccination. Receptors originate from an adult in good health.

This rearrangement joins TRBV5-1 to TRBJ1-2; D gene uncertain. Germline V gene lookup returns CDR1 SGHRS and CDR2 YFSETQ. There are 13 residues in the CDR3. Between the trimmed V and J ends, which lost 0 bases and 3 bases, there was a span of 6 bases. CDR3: CASSLVADYGYTF. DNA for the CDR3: TGCGCCAGCAGCTTGGTAGCAGACTATGGCTACACCTTC.

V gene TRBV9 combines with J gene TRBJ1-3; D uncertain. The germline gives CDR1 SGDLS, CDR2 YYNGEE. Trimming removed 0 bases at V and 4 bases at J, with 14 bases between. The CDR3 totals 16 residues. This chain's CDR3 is CASSVAGLGLGNTIYF. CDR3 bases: TGTGCCAGCAGCGTAGCGGGATTGGGGTTGGGAAACACCATATATTTT.

The CDR3 reads CASSIAQQGIPAKNIQYF. CDR3 coding DNA: TGTGCCAGTAGTATAGCCCAACAGGGGATCCCAGCCAAAAACATTCAGTACTTC. The chain couples TRBV19 to TRBJ2-4; 7 positions agree with TRBD1. Trimming removed 1 base from V and 0 bases from J; junction bases left unmatched: 9. Germline V CDR1 and CDR2: LNHDA, SQIVND (reference sequence). The CDR3 sequence is 18 residues long.

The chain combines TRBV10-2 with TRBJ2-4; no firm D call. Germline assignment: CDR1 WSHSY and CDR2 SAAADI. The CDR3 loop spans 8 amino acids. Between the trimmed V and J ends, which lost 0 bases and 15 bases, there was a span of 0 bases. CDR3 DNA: TGCGCCAGCAGTGAGTCGTACTTC. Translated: CASSESYF.

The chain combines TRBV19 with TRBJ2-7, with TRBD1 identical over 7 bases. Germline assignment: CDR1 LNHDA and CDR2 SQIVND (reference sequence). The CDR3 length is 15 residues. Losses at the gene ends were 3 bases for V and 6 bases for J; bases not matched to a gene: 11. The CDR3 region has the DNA TGTGCCAGTAGTATTTCGACAGGGCCCTACGGCGAGCAGTACTTC. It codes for CASSISTGPYGEQYF. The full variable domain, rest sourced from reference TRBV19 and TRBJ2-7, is DGGITQSPKYLFRKEGQNVTLSCEQNLNHDAMYWYRQDPGQGLRLIYYSQIVNDFQKGDIAEGYSVSREKKESFPLTVTSAQKNPTAFYLCASSISTGPYGEQYFGPGTRLTVT.

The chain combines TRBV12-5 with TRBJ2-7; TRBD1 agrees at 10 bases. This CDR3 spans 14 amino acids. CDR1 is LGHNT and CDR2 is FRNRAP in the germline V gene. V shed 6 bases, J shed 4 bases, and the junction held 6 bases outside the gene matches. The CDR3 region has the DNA TGTGCTAGTGGACCTCCGGACAGGGGGTACGAGCAGTACTTC. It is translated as CASGPPDRGYEQYF.

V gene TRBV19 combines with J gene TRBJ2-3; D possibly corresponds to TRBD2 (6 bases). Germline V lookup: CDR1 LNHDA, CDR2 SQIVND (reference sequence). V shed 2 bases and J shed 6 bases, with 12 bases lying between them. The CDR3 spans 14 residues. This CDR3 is CASSISGVGDTQYF. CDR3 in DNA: TGTGCCAGTAGTATATCGGGGGTGGGGGATACGCAGTATTTT.

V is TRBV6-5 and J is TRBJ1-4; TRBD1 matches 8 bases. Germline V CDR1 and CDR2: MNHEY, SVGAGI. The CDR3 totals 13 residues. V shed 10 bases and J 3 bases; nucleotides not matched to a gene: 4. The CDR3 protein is CATDRGPNEKLFF. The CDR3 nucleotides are TGTGCCACAGACAGGGGTCCTAATGAAAAACTGTTTTTT.

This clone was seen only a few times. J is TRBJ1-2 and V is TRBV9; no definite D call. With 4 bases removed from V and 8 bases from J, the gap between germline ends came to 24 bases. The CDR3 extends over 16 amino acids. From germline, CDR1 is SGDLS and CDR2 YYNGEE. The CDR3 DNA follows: TGTGCCAGCAGCCTAACTCGGACCACCTACCCGGGCGGCTACACCTTC. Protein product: CASSLTRTTYPGGYTF.

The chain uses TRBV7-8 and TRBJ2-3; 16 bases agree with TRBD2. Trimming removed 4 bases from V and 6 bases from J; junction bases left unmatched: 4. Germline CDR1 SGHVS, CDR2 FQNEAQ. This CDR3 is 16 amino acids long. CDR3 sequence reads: CASSSGLAGGQDTQYF. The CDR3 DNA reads TGTGCCAGCAGCTCGGGACTAGCGGGGGGGCAGGATACGCAGTATTTT. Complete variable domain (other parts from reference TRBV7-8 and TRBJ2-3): GAGVSQSPRYKVAKRGQDVALRCDPISGHVSLFWYQQALGQGPEFLTYFQNEAQLDKSGLPSDRFFAERPEGSVSTLKIQRTQQEDSAVYLCASSSGLAGGQDTQYFGPGTRLTVL.

For the CDR3, the DNA is TGCGCCAGCAGCCAAGATGGACAGGGGGCGAGACCAGTTTCCACCGGGGAGCTGTTTTTT. Protein product: CASSQDGQGARPVSTGELFF. The gene calls are TRBV4-1 and TRBJ2-2, with 11 bases aligning to TRBD1. V gave up 0 bases and J gave up 4 bases; unmatched junction bases: 13. The germline CDR1 and CDR2 sequences are MGHRA and YSYEKL. The CDR3 totals 20 residues.

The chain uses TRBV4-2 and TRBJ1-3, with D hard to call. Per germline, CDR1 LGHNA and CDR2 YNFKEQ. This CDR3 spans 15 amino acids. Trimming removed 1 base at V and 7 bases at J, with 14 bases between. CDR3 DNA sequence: TGTGCCAGCAGCCAAGTAGGAGAATTCGGGAACACCATATATTTT. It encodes CASSQVGEFGNTIYF.

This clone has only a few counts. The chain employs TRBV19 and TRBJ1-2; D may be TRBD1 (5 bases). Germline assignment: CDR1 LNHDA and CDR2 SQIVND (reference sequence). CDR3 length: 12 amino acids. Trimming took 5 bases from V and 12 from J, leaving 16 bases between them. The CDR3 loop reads CASSSSGGPHTF. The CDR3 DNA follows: TGTGCCAGTAGTTCGTCGGGGGGTCCCCACACCTTC. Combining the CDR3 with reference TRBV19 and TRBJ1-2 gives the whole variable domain DGGITQSPKYLFRKEGQNVTLSCEQNLNHDAMYWYRQDPGQGLRLIYYSQIVNDFQKGDIAEGYSVSREKKESFPLTVTSAQKNPTAFYLCASSSSGGPHTFGSGTRLTVV.

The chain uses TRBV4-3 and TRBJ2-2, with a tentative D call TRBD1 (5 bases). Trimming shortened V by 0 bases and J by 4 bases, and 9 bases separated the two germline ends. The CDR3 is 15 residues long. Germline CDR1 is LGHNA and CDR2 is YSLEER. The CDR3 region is CASSQDRDITGELFF. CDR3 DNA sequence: TGCGCCAGCAGCCAAGACAGGGATATCACCGGGGAGCTGTTTTTT.

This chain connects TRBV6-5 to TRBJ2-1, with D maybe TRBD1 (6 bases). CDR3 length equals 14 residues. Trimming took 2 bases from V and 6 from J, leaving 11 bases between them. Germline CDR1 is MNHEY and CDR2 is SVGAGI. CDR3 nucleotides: TGTGCCAGCAGTTACCTACAGGGCCGCAATGAGCAGTTCTTC. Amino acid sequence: CASSYLQGRNEQFF.

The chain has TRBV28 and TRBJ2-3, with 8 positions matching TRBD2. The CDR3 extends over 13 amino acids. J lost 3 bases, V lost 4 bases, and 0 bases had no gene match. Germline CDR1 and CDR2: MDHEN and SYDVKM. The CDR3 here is CASSSGGTDTQYF. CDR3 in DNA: TGTGCCAGCAGTTCGGGAGGGACAGATACGCAGTATTTT. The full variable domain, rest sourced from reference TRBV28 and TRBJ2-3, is DVKVTQSSRYLVKRTGEKVFLECVQDMDHENMFWYRQDPGLGLRLIYFSYDVKMKEKGDIPEGYSVSREKKERFSLILESASTNQTSMYLCASSSGGTDTQYFGPGTRLTVL.

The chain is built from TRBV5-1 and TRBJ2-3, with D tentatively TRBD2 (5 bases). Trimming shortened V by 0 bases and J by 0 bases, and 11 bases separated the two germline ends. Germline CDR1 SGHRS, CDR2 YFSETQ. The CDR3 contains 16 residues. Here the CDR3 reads CASSLDRRGSTDTQYF. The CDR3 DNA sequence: TGCGCCAGCAGCTTGGACCGACGGGGTAGCACAGATACGCAGTATTTT.

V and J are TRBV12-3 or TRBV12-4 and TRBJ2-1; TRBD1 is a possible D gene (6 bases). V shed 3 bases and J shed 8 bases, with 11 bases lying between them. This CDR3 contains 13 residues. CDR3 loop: CASSLNEGDEQFF. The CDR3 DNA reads TGTGCCAGCAGTTTGAACGAGGGGGATGAGCAGTTCTTC.

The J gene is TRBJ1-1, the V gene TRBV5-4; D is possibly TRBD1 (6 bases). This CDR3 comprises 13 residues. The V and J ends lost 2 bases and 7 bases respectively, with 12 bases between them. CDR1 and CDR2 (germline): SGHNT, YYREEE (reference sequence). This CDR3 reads CASSFLRGDEAFF. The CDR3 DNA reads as TGTGCCAGCAGCTTTTTAAGGGGGGATGAAGCTTTCTTT.

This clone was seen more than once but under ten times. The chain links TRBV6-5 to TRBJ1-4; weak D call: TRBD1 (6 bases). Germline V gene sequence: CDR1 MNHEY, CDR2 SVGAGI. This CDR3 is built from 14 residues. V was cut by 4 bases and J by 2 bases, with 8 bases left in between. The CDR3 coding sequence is TGTGCCAGCAGTTCCGACAGGACTAATGAAAAACTGTTTTTT. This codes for CASSSDRTNEKLFF.

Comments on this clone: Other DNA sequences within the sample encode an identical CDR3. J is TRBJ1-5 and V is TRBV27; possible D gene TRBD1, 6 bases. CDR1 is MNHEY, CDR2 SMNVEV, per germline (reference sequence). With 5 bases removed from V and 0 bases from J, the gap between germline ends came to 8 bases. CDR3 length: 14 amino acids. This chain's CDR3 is CASSHRDSNQPQHF. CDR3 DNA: TGTGCCAGCAGTCACAGGGATAGCAATCAGCCCCAGCATTTT.